These T cell receptor beta chains were read from a single sample in a study of blood T cells in healthy people across ages. TCRdb reprocessed the 5' RACE reads with MiXCR, giving one entry per CDR3 protein. Among hundreds of thousands of distinct CDR3 sequences listed, roughly 25% were seen once. This sample also belongs to another study, concerning T cells of mothers and their children.

Sequenced: blood. Every receptor here comes from a boy younger than 18 in good health. CDR3s leave out the opening cysteine and the closing phenylalanine or tryptophan. The order of the fields is V gene, J gene, CDR3 length, CDR3 protein.

v_call: TRBV28; j_call: TRBJ1-2; cdr3_length: 12; cdr3_aa: ASSLAQETYGYT
v_call: TRBV20-1; j_call: TRBJ2-1; cdr3_length: 14; cdr3_aa: SAKPLADSSYNEQF
v_call: TRBV20-1; j_call: TRBJ2-7; cdr3_length: 11; cdr3_aa: SAESAPHYEQY
v_call: TRBV5-1; j_call: TRBJ2-2; cdr3_length: 12; cdr3_aa: ASAVRLNTGELF
v_call: TRBV4-3; j_call: TRBJ2-2; cdr3_length: 12; cdr3_aa: ASSQGDRAGELF
v_call: TRBV24-1; j_call: TRBJ2-3; cdr3_length: 13; cdr3_aa: ATSDLGTSVDTQY
v_call: TRBV7-2; j_call: TRBJ2-1; cdr3_length: 13; cdr3_aa: ASSLFKGSYNEQF
v_call: TRBV28; j_call: TRBJ2-5; cdr3_length: 11; cdr3_aa: ASSFVRMETQY
v_call: TRBV11-2; j_call: TRBJ1-1; cdr3_length: 15; cdr3_aa: ASSPFGDLPLNTEAF
v_call: TRBV19; j_call: TRBJ1-5; cdr3_length: 11; cdr3_aa: ASMDSYNQPQH
v_call: TRBV7-8; j_call: TRBJ2-1; cdr3_length: 13; cdr3_aa: ASSLRQGPYNEQF
v_call: TRBV5-1; j_call: TRBJ2-5; cdr3_length: 12; cdr3_aa: ASRGTGIFETQY
v_call: TRBV4-1; j_call: TRBJ1-4; cdr3_length: 13; cdr3_aa: ASSQTGVTNEKLF
v_call: TRBV28; j_call: TRBJ2-6; cdr3_length: 19; cdr3_aa: ASSSSSGTGKEFSGANVLT
v_call: TRBV20-1; j_call: TRBJ2-5; cdr3_length: 10; cdr3_aa: SAREIKETQY
v_call: TRBV7-2; j_call: TRBJ1-5; cdr3_length: 13; cdr3_aa: ASSLVGVSNQPQH
v_call: TRBV20-1; j_call: -; cdr3_length: 12; cdr3_aa: SARDRTGNYEQY
v_call: TRBV7-9; j_call: TRBJ1-2; cdr3_length: 15; cdr3_aa: ASSPGTGGESNYGYT
v_call: TRBV12-3/TRBV12-4; j_call: TRBJ2-6; cdr3_length: 14; cdr3_aa: ASRGQGLAEANVLT
v_call: TRBV5-4; j_call: TRBJ2-5; cdr3_length: 13; cdr3_aa: ASSVPGQGQETQY
v_call: TRBV7-2; j_call: TRBJ2-3; cdr3_length: 12; cdr3_aa: ASSLLTAHDTQY
v_call: TRBV5-5; j_call: TRBJ2-5; cdr3_length: 13; cdr3_aa: ASSLGAGMGETQY
v_call: TRBV7-8; j_call: TRBJ2-3; cdr3_length: 13; cdr3_aa: ASGISGGAGDTQY
v_call: TRBV6-1; j_call: TRBJ1-2; cdr3_length: 11; cdr3_aa: ASSGREGRGYT
v_call: TRBV27; j_call: -; cdr3_length: 12; cdr3_aa: ASSFLGGANEQF
v_call: TRBV13; j_call: TRBJ1-4; cdr3_length: 12; cdr3_aa: ASSQDRYNEKLF
v_call: TRBV7-9; j_call: TRBJ2-7; cdr3_length: 11; cdr3_aa: ASSSSAGYEQY
v_call: TRBV7-2; j_call: TRBJ2-7; cdr3_length: 11; cdr3_aa: ASSPSGRYEQY
v_call: TRBV2; j_call: -; cdr3_length: 13; cdr3_aa: ASSEISGGLDEQF
v_call: TRBV6-1; j_call: TRBJ2-5; cdr3_length: 11; cdr3_aa: ATRTFSQETQY
v_call: TRBV6-1; j_call: TRBJ2-7; cdr3_length: 12; cdr3_aa: ASSELGQQHEQY
v_call: TRBV27; j_call: TRBJ2-1; cdr3_length: 13; cdr3_aa: ASSLTGPVFNEQF
v_call: TRBV29-1; j_call: -; cdr3_length: 11; cdr3_aa: SVQLPSRDEQY
v_call: TRBV5-1; j_call: TRBJ1-6; cdr3_length: 10; cdr3_aa: ASSLTNSPLH
v_call: TRBV29-1; j_call: TRBJ2-1; cdr3_length: 12; cdr3_aa: SASGTRGYNEQF
v_call: TRBV15; j_call: TRBJ2-3; cdr3_length: 14; cdr3_aa: ATSREYGSAADTQY
v_call: TRBV7-2; j_call: TRBJ1-4; cdr3_length: 14; cdr3_aa: ASSMSTGGSGEKLF
v_call: TRBV20-1; j_call: TRBJ1-2; cdr3_length: 13; cdr3_aa: SALMYEGPNHGYT
v_call: TRBV7-6; j_call: TRBJ1-4; cdr3_length: 12; cdr3_aa: ASSLLGFNEKLF
v_call: TRBV11-2; j_call: TRBJ2-3; cdr3_length: 12; cdr3_aa: ASSLGSAGDTQY
v_call: TRBV3-1; j_call: TRBJ1-2; cdr3_length: 14; cdr3_aa: ASSTGGTSLPYGYT
v_call: TRBV6-1; j_call: TRBJ2-1; cdr3_length: 15; cdr3_aa: ASSLTRGRSSYNEQF
v_call: TRBV4-1; j_call: -; cdr3_length: 15; cdr3_aa: ASSHSGTGGFNYEQY
v_call: TRBV4-3; j_call: TRBJ2-1; cdr3_length: 15; cdr3_aa: ASSQEGSGVSYNEQF
v_call: TRBV27; j_call: TRBJ2-5; cdr3_length: 14; cdr3_aa: ASSRDRGLLQETQY
v_call: TRBV6-6; j_call: TRBJ2-7; cdr3_length: 10; cdr3_aa: ASSDPAYEQY
v_call: TRBV29-1; j_call: TRBJ2-7; cdr3_length: 10; cdr3_aa: SVRGALDEQY
v_call: TRBV3-1; j_call: TRBJ1-6; cdr3_length: 11; cdr3_aa: ASSQGVNSPLH
v_call: TRBV5-1; j_call: TRBJ1-2; cdr3_length: 9; cdr3_aa: ASSAGPSYT
v_call: TRBV7-9; j_call: TRBJ2-1; cdr3_length: 13; cdr3_aa: ASRHRDRDSNEQF
v_call: TRBV5-1; j_call: TRBJ2-5; cdr3_length: 14; cdr3_aa: ASSRGGTDTVETQY
v_call: TRBV3-1; j_call: TRBJ2-2; cdr3_length: 10; cdr3_aa: ASSQGVLELF
v_call: TRBV7-2; j_call: TRBJ2-5; cdr3_length: 12; cdr3_aa: ASRQIGVQETQY
v_call: TRBV20-1; j_call: TRBJ2-7; cdr3_length: 15; cdr3_aa: SARALTSGRPAYEQY
v_call: TRBV5-1; j_call: TRBJ2-5; cdr3_length: 13; cdr3_aa: ASSGQGQYQETQY